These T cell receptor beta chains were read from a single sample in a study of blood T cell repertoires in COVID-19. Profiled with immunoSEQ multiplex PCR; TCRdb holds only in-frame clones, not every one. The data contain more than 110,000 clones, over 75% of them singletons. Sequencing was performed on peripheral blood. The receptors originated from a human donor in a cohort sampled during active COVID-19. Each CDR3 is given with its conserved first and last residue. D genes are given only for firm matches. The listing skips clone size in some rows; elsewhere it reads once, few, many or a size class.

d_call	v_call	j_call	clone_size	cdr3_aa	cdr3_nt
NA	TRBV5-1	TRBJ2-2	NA	CASSSLGLGNTGELFF	TGCGCCAGCAGCTCCCTGGGGCTGGGTAACACCGGGGAGCTGTTTTTT
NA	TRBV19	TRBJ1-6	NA	CASSIGRDGSPLHF	TGTGCCAGTAGTATCGGGAGGGACGGATCACCCCTCCACTTT
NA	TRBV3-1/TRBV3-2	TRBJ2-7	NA	CASSLRHFEQYF	TGTGCCAGCAGCCTTCGACATTTCGAGCAGTACTTC
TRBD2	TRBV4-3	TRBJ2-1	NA	CASSPSSRGVGEQFF	TGCGCCAGCAGCCCCTCGTCGCGGGGGGTTGGTGAGCAGTTCTTC
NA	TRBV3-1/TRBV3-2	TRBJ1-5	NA	CASSQNWGDQPQHF	TGTGCCAGCAGCCAAAATTGGGGGGATCAGCCCCAGCATTTT
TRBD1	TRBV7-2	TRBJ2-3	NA	CASSSHRGGTDTQYF	TGTGCCAGCAGCTCACACAGGGGAGGCACAGATACGCAGTATTTT
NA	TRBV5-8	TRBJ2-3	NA	CASSLDVFSGDTQYF	TGTGCCAGCAGCTTGGACGTCTTCTCGGGGGATACGCAGTATTTT
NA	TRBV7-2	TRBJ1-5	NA	CASSLAGLNNQPQHF	TGTGCCAGCAGCTTAGCGGGACTGAACAATCAGCCCCAGCATTTT
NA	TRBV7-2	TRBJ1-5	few	CASSSWANQPQHF	TGTGCCAGCAGCTCATGGGCCAATCAGCCCCAGCATTTT
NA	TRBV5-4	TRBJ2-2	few	CASSLLNPSSNTGELFF	TGTGCCAGCAGCTTGCTAAATCCATCTTCGAACACCGGGGAGCTGTTTTTT
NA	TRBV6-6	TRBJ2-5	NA	CASSVRRRGQETQYF	TGTGCCAGCAGTGTGCGTCGCAGGGGCCAAGAGACCCAGTACTTC
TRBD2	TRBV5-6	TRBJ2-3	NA	CASSGTLAGVRHRTDTQYF	TGTGCCAGCAGCGGTACCCTAGCGGGAGTAAGGCATAGGACAGATACGCAGTATTTT
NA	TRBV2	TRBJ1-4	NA	CASRGGVSNEKLFF	TGTGCCAGCAGGGGGGGGGTGTCTAATGAAAAACTGTTTTTT
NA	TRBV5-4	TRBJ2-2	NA	CASSLVVGELFF	TGTGCCAGCAGCTTGGTAGTTGGGGAGCTGTTTTTT
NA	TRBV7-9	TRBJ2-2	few	CASSLWGSVAGELFF	TGTGCCAGCAGCTTATGGGGCAGCGTAGCCGGGGAGCTGTTTTTT
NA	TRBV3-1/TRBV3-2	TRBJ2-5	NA	CASSLSPAGSPSQETQYF	TGTGCCAGCAGCCTTAGCCCAGCTGGTTCGCCCTCCCAAGAGACCCAGTACTTC
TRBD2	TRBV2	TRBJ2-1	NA	CASTGGAGAYNEQFF	TGTGCCAGCACTGGGGGAGCGGGGGCTTACAATGAGCAGTTCTTC
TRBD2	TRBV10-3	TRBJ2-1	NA	CAISERGSPYNEQFF	TGTGCCATCAGTGAGCGCGGGAGTCCCTACAATGAGCAGTTCTTC
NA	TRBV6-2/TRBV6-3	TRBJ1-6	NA	CASTPAGNSPLHF	TGTGCCAGCACCCCGGCGGGGAATTCACCCCTCCACTTT
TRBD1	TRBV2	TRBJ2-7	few	CASSERDRYEQYF	TGTGCCAGCAGTGAACGGGACAGATACGAGCAGTACTTC
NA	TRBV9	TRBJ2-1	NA	CASSVDIRDEQFF	TGTGCCAGCAGCGTCGATATTCGGGATGAGCAGTTCTTC
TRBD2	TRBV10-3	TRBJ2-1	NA	CAISASSGGKDEQFF	TGTGCCATCAGTGCTTCTAGCGGGGGAAAGGATGAGCAGTTCTTC
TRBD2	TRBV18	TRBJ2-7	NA	CASSLSSDPGGSEQYF	TGTGCCAGCTCGCTTTCTTCGGACCCGGGGGGGTCCGAGCAGTACTTC
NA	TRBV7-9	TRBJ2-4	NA	CASSLIQAGAGKYF	TGTGCCAGCAGCTTAATCCAGGCGGGCGCCGGGAAGTACTTC
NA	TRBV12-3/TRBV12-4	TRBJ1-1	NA	CASRPQGPTEAFF	TGTGCCAGCAGGCCACAGGGTCCCACTGAAGCTTTCTTT
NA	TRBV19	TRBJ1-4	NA	CASSPRATNEKLFF	TGTGCCAGTAGTCCGCGGGCAACTAATGAAAAACTGTTTTTT
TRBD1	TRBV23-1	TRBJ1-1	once	CASSQFSRGQGATNTEAFF	TGCGCCAGCAGTCAATTTTCACGTGGACAGGGGGCGACGAACACTGAAGCTTTCTTT
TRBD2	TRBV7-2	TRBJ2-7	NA	CASSFSGGYREQYF	TGTGCCAGCAGCTTTAGCGGGGGCTACCGCGAGCAGTACTTC
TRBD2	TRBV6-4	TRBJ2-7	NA	CASSYGTSGVSYEQYF	TGTGCCAGCAGTTACGGGACTAGCGGGGTCTCCTACGAGCAGTACTTC
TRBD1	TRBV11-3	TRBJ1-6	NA	CASSPGQLNSPLHF	TGTGCCAGCAGCCCGGGACAGTTAAATTCACCCCTCCACTTT
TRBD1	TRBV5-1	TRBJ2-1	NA	CASSVVQGRFDNEQFF	TGCGCCAGCAGTGTAGTACAGGGGCGGTTCGACAATGAGCAGTTCTTC
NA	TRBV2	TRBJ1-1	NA	CASSITNTEAFF	TGTGCCAGCAGTATAACAAACACTGAAGCTTTCTTT
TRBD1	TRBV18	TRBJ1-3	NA	CASSTGTGNGNTIYF	TGTGCCAGCTCAACCGGGACAGGGAACGGAAACACCATATATTTT
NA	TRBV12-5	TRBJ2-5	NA	CASGRTPQETQYF	TGTGCTAGTGGTAGGACACCCCAAGAGACCCAGTACTTC
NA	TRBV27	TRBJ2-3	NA	CASSLLRTDTQYF	TGTGCCAGCAGTTTATTGAGGACAGATACGCAGTATTTT
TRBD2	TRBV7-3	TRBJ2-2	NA	CASSPRTSTGELFF	TGTGCCAGCAGCCCTCGGACTAGCACCGGGGAGCTGTTTTTT
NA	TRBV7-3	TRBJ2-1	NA	CASSFTSSYNEQFF	TGTGCCAGCAGCTTTACTAGCTCCTACAATGAGCAGTTCTTC
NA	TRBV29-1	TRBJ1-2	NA	CSVAGINYGYTF	TGCAGCGTTGCCGGTATTAACTATGGCTACACCTTC
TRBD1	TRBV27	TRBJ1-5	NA	CASSFDRASNQPQHF	TGTGCCAGCAGTTTCGACAGGGCGAGCAATCAGCCCCAGCATTTT
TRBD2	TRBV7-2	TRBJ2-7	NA	CASSSTSGKAYEQYF	TGTGCCAGCAGCTCGACTAGCGGGAAAGCCTACGAGCAGTACTTC
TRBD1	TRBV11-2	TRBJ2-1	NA	CASSSHRQGRYNEQFF	TGTGCCAGCAGCTCGCATAGACAGGGGCGCTACAATGAGCAGTTCTTC
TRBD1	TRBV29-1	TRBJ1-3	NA	CSVSGQGNTIYF	TGCAGCGTATCGGGACAGGGAAACACCATATATTTT
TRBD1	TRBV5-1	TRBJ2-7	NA	CASAPGQVLYEQYF	TGCGCCAGCGCGCCGGGACAGGTCCTCTACGAGCAGTACTTC
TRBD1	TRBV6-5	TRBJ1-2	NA	CASSSPGGRDYGYTF	TGTGCCAGCAGTTCTCCAGGGGGCAGGGACTATGGCTACACCTTC
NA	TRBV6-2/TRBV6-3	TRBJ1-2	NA	CASSYEQVYTFLYGYTF	TGTGCCAGCAGTTACGAGCAGGTTTACACCTTCCTCTATGGCTACACCTTC
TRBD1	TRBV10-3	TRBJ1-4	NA	CAISDPGTATEKLFF	TGTGCCATCAGTGACCCCGGGACAGCTACTGAAAAACTGTTTTTT
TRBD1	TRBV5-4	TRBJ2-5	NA	CASSLEGRGETQYF	TGTGCCAGCAGCTTGGAGGGCAGGGGGGAGACCCAGTACTTC
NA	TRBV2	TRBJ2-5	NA	CASSPLGGLLETQYF	TGTGCCAGCAGTCCCCTAGGGGGTCTCCTGGAGACCCAGTACTTC
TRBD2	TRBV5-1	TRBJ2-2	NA	CASSPELALGRELFF	TGCGCCAGCAGCCCAGAACTAGCGCTCGGCCGGGAGCTGTTTTTT